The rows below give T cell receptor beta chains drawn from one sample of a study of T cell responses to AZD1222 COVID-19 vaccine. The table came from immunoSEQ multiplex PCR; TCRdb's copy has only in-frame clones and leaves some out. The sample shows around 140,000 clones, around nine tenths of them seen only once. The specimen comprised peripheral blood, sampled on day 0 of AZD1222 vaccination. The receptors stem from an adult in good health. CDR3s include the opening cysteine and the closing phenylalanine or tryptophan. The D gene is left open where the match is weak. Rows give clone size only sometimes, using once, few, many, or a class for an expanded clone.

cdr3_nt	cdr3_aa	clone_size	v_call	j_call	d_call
TGTGCCAGCAGCTTAGAACTAGGTTATAGCACAGATACGCAGTATTTT	CASSLELGYSTDTQYF	NA	TRBV7-9	TRBJ2-3	NA
TGTGCCAGCAGTGTAGGAGGGGTCTCCTACGAGCAGTACTTC	CASSVGGVSYEQYF	NA	TRBV2	TRBJ2-7	NA
TGTGCCAGCAGCTTAGTGGCGGGGTTATCTGGGGCCAACGTCCTGACTTTC	CASSLVAGLSGANVLTF	NA	TRBV7-2	TRBJ2-6	NA
TGCAGCGTTGCCCAAGAAAAACTGTTTTTT	CSVAQEKLFF	NA	TRBV29-1	TRBJ1-4	NA
TGTGCCAGCAGACGACAGCTCAATCAGCCCCAGCATTTT	CASRRQLNQPQHF	NA	TRBV6-5	TRBJ1-5	NA
TGTGCCAGCAGCCTACCGTCGGCGGGTCCCTACGAGCAGTACTTC	CASSLPSAGPYEQYF	few	TRBV5-6	TRBJ2-7	NA
TGTGCCAGCAGCCTGTCAGGCCCAGATACGCAGTATTTT	CASSLSGPDTQYF	few	TRBV5-4	TRBJ2-3	NA
TGCGCCAGCAGCGCTCATCTGAACCAGGCCTACGAGCAGTACTTC	CASSAHLNQAYEQYF	NA	TRBV10-1	TRBJ2-7	NA
TGCGCCAGCAGCCACGGACAGGGCGGCTATGGCTACACCTTC	CASSHGQGGYGYTF	once	TRBV4-1	TRBJ1-2	TRBD1
TGTGCCAGCAGCTTACTAGCGCTCCAAGAGACCCAGTACTTC	CASSLLALQETQYF	NA	TRBV7-2	TRBJ2-5	NA
TGTGCCAGCAGCTCATCCTTGAACACTGAAGCTTTCTTT	CASSSSLNTEAFF	NA	TRBV7-2	TRBJ1-1	NA
TGTGCCAGCAGTTCCGGGACTAGCGCCTACGAGCAGTACTTC	CASSSGTSAYEQYF	medium-sized	TRBV28	TRBJ2-7	TRBD2
TGTGCCAGCAGCATTACTAGCGGCAACTACGAGCAGTACTTC	CASSITSGNYEQYF	once	TRBV7-8	TRBJ2-7	TRBD2
TGTGCCAGCACTCCGGGACAGGGATATGATGAGCAGTTCTTC	CASTPGQGYDEQFF	NA	TRBV7-2	TRBJ2-1	TRBD1
TGTGCCAGCAGCTCCGAATCTAGCAGCTACGAGCAGTACTTC	CASSSESSSYEQYF	NA	TRBV5-4	TRBJ2-7	NA
TGTGCCAGCAGTCCTGGGACAGGGAATCAGCCCCAGCATTTT	CASSPGTGNQPQHF	NA	TRBV28	TRBJ1-5	TRBD1
TGTGCCAGCAGTTACAATGGCCGGAACACTGAAGCTTTCTTT	CASSYNGRNTEAFF	NA	TRBV6-5	TRBJ1-1	NA
TGTGCCACCAGTGATTCAGGAGGGGAGAAAAATCAGCCCCAGCATTTT	CATSDSGGEKNQPQHF	NA	TRBV24-1	TRBJ1-5	NA
TGTGCCATCAACGCAGGGCCTGGAAACACCATATATTTT	CAINAGPGNTIYF	few	TRBV10-3	TRBJ1-3	NA